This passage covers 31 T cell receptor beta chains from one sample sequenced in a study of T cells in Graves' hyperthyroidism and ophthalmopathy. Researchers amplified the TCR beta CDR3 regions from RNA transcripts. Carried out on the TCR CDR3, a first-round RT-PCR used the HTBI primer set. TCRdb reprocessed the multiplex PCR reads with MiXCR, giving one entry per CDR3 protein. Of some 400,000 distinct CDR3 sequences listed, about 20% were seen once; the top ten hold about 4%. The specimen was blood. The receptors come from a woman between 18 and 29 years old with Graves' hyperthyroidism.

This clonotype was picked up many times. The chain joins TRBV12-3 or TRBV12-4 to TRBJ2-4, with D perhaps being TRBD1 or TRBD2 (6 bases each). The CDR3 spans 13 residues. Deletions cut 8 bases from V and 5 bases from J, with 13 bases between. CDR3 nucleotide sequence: TGTGCCAGCGGGAGGACAGTCGAAAACATTCAGTACTTC. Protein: CASGRTVENIQYF.

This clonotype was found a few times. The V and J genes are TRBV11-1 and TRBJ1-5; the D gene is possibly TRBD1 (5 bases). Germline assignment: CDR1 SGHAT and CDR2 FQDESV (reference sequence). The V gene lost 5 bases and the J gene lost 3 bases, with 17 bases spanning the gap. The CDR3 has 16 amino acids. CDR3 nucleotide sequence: TGTGCCAGCAGCATGGGGCCAGGGCCTTACAATCAGCCCCAGCATTTT. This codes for CASSMGPGPYNQPQHF.

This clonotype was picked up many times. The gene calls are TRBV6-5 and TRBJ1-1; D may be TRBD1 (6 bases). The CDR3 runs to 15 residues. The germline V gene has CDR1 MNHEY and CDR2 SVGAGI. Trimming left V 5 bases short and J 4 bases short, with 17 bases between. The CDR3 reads CASSNRVGFGTEAFF. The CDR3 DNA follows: TGTGCCAGCAGTAACAGGGTCGGGTTTGGCACTGAAGCTTTCTTT.

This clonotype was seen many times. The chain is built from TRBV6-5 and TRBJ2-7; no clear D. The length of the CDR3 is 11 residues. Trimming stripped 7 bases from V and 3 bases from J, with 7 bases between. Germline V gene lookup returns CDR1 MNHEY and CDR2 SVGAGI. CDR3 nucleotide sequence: TGTGCCAGCACATCATACTACGAGCAGTACTTC. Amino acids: CASTSYYEQYF.

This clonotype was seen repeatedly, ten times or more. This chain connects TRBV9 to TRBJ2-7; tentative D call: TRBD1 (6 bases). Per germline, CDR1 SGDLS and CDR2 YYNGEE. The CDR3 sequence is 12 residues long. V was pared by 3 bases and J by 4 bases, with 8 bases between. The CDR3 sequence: CASSARGYEQYF. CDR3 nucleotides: TGTGCCAGCAGCGCCAGGGGTTACGAGCAGTACTTC.

CDR3 in amino acids: CASSYLRTDNSYEQYF. CDR3 coding DNA: TGTGCCAGCAGTTACCTACGGACAGACAACTCCTACGAGCAGTACTTC. This chain joins TRBV6-5 and TRBJ2-7; possible D gene TRBD1, 6 bases. The V end was cut by 2 bases, the J end by 0 bases, with 14 bases between. CDR1 is MNHEY, CDR2 SVGAGI, per germline. The CDR3 has 16 amino acids.

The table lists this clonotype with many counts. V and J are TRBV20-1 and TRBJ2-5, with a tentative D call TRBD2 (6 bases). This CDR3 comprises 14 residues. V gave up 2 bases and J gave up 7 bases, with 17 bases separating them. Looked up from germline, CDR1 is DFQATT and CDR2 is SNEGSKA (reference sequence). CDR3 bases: TGCAGTGCTAGATCCCCCGGGGAGGCTCCGACCCAGTACTTC. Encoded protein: CSARSPGEAPTQYF.

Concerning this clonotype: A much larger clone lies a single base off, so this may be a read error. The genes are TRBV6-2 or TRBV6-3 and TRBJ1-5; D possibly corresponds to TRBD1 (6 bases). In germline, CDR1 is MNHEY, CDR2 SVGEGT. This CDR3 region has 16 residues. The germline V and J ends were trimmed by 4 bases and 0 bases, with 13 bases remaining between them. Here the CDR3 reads CASSSYGGPSNQPQHF. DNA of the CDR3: TGTGCCAGCAGTTCGTACGGGGGGCCTAGCAATCAGCCCCAGCATTTT.

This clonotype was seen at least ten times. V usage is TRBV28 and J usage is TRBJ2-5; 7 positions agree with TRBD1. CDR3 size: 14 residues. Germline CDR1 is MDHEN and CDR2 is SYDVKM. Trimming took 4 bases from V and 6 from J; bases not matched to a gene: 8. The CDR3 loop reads CASSSPDREKTQYF. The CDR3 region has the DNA TGTGCCAGCAGTTCCCCTGACAGGGAAAAGACCCAGTACTTC.

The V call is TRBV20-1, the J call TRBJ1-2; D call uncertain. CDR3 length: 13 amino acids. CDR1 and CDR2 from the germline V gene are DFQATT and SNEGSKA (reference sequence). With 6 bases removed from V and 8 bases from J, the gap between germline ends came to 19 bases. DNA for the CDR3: TGCAGTGCGCCTAGGGATGGTATTCGGGGCTACACCTTC. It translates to CSAPRDGIRGYTF.

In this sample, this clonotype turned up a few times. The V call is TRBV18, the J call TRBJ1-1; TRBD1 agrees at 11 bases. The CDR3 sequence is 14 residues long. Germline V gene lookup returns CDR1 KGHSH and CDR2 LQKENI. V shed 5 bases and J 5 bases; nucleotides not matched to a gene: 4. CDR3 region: CASSGTGGPTEAFF. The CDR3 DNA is TGTGCCAGCTCAGGGACAGGGGGGCCGACTGAAGCTTTCTTT.

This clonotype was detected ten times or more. This CDR3 is CASRETGELFF. In nucleotides, the CDR3 is TGTGCCAGCCGGGAGACCGGGGAGCTGTTTTTT. The chain carries TRBV7-9 and TRBJ2-2; D perhaps matches TRBD2 (6 bases). The germline V and J ends were trimmed by 8 bases and 5 bases, with 6 bases remaining between them. This CDR3 region has 11 residues. Germline CDR1 SEHNR, CDR2 FQNEAQ (reference sequence). Together with reference TRBV7-9 and TRBJ2-2, the CDR3 gives the full variable domain: DTGVSQNPRHKITKRGQNVTFRCDPISEHNRLYWYRQTLGQGPEFLTYFQNEAQLEKSRLLSDRFSAERPKGSFSTLEIQRTEQGDSAMYLCASRETGELFFGEGSRLTVL.

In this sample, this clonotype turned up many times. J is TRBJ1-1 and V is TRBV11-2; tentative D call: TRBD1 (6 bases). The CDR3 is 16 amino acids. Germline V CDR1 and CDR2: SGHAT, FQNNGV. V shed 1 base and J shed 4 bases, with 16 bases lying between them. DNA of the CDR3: TGTGCCAGCAGCTTAGTCGGGGGGCAGGCGGTCACTGAAGCTTTCTTT. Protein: CASSLVGGQAVTEAFF.

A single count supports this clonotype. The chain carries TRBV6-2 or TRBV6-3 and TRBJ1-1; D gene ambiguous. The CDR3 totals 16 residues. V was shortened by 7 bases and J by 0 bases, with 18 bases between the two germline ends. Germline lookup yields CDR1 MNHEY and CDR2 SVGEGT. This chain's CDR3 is CASKAGYDGVNTEAFF. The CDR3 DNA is TGTGCCAGCAAAGCGGGGTATGATGGTGTGAACACTGAAGCTTTCTTT.

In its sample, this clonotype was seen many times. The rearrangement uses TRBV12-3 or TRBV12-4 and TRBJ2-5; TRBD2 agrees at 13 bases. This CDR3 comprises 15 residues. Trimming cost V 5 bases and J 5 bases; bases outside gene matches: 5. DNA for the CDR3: TGTGCCAGCAGTCCGACTAGCGGGGGGAGGGAGACCCAGTACTTC. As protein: CASSPTSGGRETQYF.

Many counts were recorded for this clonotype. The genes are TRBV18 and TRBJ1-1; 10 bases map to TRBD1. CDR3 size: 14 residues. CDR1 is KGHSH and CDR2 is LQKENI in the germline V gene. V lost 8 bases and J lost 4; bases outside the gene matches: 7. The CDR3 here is CASVAGTGVTEAFF. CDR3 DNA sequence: TGTGCCAGCGTAGCGGGGACAGGGGTCACTGAAGCTTTCTTT.

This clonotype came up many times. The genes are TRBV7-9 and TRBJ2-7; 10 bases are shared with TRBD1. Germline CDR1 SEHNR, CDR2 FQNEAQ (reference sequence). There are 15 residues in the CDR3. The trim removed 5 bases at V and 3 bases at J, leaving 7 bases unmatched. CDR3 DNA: TGTGCCAGCAGCCATGACCGGGACAGGGGCTACGAGCAGTACTTC. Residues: CASSHDRDRGYEQYF.

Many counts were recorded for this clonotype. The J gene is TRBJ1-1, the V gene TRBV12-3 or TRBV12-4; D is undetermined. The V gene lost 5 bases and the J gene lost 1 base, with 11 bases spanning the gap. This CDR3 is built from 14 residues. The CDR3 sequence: CASSMVLWNTEAFF. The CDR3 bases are TGTGCCAGCAGTATGGTTTTATGGAACACTGAAGCTTTCTTT.

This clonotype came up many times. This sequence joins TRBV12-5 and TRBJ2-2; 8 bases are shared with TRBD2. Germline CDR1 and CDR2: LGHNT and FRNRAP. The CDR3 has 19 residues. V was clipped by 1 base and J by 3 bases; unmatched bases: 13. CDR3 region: CASGLAILGIAGYTGELFF. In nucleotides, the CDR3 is TGTGCTAGTGGTTTGGCCATACTCGGGATAGCGGGGTACACCGGGGAGCTGTTTTTT.

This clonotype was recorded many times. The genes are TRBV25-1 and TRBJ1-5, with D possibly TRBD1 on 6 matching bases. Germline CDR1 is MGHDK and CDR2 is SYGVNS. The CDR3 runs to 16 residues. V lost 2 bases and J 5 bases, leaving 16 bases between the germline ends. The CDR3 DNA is TGTGCCAGCAGTGAAGAGGGGACGGGGGCCCATCAGCCCCAGCATTTT. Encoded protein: CASSEEGTGAHQPQHF.

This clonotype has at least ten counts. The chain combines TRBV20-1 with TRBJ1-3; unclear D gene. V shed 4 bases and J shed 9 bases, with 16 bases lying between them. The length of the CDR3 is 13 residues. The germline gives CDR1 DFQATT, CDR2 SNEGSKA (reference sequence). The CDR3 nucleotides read TGCAGTGCTATAGGTAGTCGGGTTGGCACCATATATTTT. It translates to CSAIGSRVGTIYF.

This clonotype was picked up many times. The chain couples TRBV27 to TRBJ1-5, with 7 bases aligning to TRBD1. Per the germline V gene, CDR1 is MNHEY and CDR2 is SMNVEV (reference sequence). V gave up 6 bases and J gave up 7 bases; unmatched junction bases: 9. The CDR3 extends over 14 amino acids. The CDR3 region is CASSHRGGGQPQHF. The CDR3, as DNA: TGTGCCAGCAGCCACAGGGGCGGTGGGCAGCCCCAGCATTTT.

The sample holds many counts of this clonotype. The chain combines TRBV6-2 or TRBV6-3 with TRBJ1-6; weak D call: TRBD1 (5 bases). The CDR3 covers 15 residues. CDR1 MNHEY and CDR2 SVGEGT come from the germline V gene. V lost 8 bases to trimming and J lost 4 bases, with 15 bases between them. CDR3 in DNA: TGTGCCAGCGGGGAGGGACTACCTTATAATTCACCCCTCCACTTT. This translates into CASGEGLPYNSPLHF.

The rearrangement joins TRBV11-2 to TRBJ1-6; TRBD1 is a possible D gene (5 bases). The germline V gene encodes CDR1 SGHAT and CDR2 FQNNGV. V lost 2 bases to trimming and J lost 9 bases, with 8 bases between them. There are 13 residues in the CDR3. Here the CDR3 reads CASSLNQGSPLHF. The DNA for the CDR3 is TGTGCCAGCAGCTTAAACCAGGGTTCACCCCTCCACTTT.

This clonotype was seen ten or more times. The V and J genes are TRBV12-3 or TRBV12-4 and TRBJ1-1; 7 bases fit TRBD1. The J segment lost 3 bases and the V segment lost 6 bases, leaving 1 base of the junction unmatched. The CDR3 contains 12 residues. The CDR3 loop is CASSTGDTEAFF. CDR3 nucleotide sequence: TGTGCCAGCAGCACAGGGGACACTGAAGCTTTCTTT.

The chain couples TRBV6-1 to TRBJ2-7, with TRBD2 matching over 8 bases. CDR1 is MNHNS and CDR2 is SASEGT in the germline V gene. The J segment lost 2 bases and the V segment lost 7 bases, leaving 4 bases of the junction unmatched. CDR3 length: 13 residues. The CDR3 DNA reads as TGTGCCAGCAAGGGCGGGAGGACCTACGAGCAGTACTTC. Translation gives CASKGGRTYEQYF.

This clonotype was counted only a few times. In DNA form, the CDR3 reads TGTGCCAGCACCCTGACGGAGGGAAACACCATATATTTT. Protein sequence: CASTLTEGNTIYF. The gene calls are TRBV12-3 or TRBV12-4 and TRBJ1-3, with D uncertain. This CDR3 region has 13 residues. V lost 7 bases and J 4 bases, leaving 11 bases between the germline ends.

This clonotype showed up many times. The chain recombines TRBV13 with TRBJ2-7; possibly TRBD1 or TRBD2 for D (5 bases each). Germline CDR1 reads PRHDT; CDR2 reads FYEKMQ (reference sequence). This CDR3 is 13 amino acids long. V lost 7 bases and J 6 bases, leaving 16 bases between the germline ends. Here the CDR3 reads CASTPPGQSEQYF. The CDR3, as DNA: TGTGCCAGCACTCCTCCGGGGCAGAGCGAGCAGTACTTC.

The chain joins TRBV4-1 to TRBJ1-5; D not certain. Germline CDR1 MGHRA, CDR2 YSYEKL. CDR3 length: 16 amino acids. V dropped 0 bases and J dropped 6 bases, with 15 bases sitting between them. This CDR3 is CASSQDARIWGQPQHF. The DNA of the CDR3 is TGCGCCAGCAGCCAAGATGCACGGATTTGGGGTCAGCCCCAGCATTTT.

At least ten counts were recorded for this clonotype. The CDR3 nucleotides read TGTGCCAGCAGCTTAGAGCGGGGGGGGTTCCAAGAGACCCAGTACTTC. Translated: CASSLERGGFQETQYF. The rearrangement links TRBV11-2 to TRBJ2-5; 9 bases map to TRBD2. Germline V gene sequence: CDR1 SGHAT, CDR2 FQNNGV. This CDR3 is 16 amino acids long. V shed 0 bases, J shed 1 base, and the junction held 3 bases outside the gene matches.

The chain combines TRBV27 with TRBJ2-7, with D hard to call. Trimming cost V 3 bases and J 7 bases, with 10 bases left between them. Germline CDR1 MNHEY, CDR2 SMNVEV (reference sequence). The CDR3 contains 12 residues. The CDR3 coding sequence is TGTGCCAGCAGTTTCCCCTTCGGGGAGCAGTACTTC. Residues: CASSFPFGEQYF.